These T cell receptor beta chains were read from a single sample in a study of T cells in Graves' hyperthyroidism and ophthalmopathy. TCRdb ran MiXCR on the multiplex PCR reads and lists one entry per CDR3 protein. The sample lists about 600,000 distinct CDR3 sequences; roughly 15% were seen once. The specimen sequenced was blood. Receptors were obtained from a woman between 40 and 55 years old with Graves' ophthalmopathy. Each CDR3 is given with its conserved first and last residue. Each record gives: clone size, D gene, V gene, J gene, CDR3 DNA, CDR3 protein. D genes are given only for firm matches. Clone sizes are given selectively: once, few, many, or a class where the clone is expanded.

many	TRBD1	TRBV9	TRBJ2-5	TGTGCCAGCAGCGCGCAGGCAGGGACAGGGAAAGAGACCCAGTACTTC	CASSAQAGTGKETQYF
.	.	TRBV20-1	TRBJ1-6	TGCAGTGCTAGAGATCCCGCGGGGGGGAATTCACCCCTCCACTTT	CSARDPAGGNSPLHF
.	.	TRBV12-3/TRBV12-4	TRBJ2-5	TGTGCCAGCAGCATGGGCGGTGGTCAAGAGGCCCAGTACTTC	CASSMGGGQEAQYF
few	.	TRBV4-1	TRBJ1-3	TGCGCCAGCAGCCAAGAGTCCGGGTCCACCATATATTTT	CASSQESGSTIYF
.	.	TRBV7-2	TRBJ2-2	TGTGCCAGCAGCCTAAGGGGTGATACCGGGGAGCTGTTTTTT	CASSLRGDTGELFF
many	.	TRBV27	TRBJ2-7	TGTGCCAGCAGTAGGGACGGCCTCAGGGAGCAGTACTTC	CASSRDGLREQYF
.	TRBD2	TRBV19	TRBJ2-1	TGTGCCAGTAGTGGGGGACTAGTTGGCAATGAGCAGTTCTTC	CASSGGLVGNEQFF
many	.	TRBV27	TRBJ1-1	TGTGCCAGCAGTCAGAACCTCGGGCCGAACACTGAAGCTTTCTTT	CASSQNLGPNTEAFF
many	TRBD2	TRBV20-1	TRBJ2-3	TGCAGTGCTAGAGGTAGCGGGAACACAGATACGCAGTATTTT	CSARGSGNTDTQYF
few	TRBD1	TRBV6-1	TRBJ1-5	TGTGCCAGCAGTGAACACATGACAGGGGCCGGCGGGCAGCCCCAGCATTTT	CASSEHMTGAGGQPQHF
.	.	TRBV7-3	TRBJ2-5	TGTGCCAGCAGCTTAACGTTTTTCGAGACCCAGTACTTC	CASSLTFFETQYF
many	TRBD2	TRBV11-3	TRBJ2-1	TGTGCCAGCAGCTTGACTAGCGGGTCCCCTGGCGAGCAGTTCTTC	CASSLTSGSPGEQFF